The 15 T cell receptor beta chains in this list originate from one sample, sequenced in a study of shared clonotypes between healthy human individuals. Here immunoSEQ multiplex PCR was the method, and the copy in TCRdb shows in-frame clones only, minus some. The data hold roughly 2.4 million clones, with almost 96% observed a single time. The sequencing input was naive CD4+ T cells sorted from blood. Stated subset: CD45RA+ positively selected. Source of these receptors: a man younger than 30 in good health.

The gene calls are TRBV9 and TRBJ1-3, with D perhaps TRBD1 (6 bases). The CDR3 is made up of 18 amino acids. Deletions cut 0 bases from V and 0 bases from J, with 16 bases between. Germline lookup yields CDR1 SGDLS and CDR2 YYNGEE. CDR3 coding DNA: TGTGCCAGCAGCGTAGACCCCCCGGGGGCGATCTCTGGAAACACCATATATTTT. Translating it yields CASSVDPPGAISGNTIYF. The full variable domain, rest sourced from reference TRBV9 and TRBJ1-3, is DSGVTQTPKHLITATGQRVTLRCSPRSGDLSVYWYQQSLDQGLQFLIQYYNGEERAKGNILERFSAQQFPDLHSELNLSSLELGDSALYFCASSVDPPGAISGNTIYFGEGSWLTVV.

The chain links TRBV2 to TRBJ2-2, with D possibly being TRBD1 (6 bases). The CDR3 totals 15 residues. Trimming cost V 5 bases and J 6 bases, with 16 bases left between them. Germline CDR1 and CDR2: SNHLY and FYNNEI. DNA for the CDR3: TGTGCCAGCAGTTCCCAGGGGTCCCTGGCCGGGGAGCTGTTTTTT. Translated, it gives CASSSQGSLAGELFF.

The rearrangement uses TRBV7-9 and TRBJ2-7, with TRBD1 as a possible D gene (7 bases). This CDR3 spans 12 amino acids. V gave up 5 bases and J gave up 8 bases, with 13 bases separating them. CDR1 and CDR2 (germline): SEHNR, FQNEAQ (reference sequence). The CDR3 here is CASSLGGQKQYF. In DNA form, the CDR3 reads TGTGCCAGCAGCCTGGGGGGACAGAAGCAGTACTTC.

This clone appeared a single time. The chain is built from TRBV30 and TRBJ1-3, with D possibly matching TRBD1 (6 bases). Trimming shortened V by 3 bases and J by 4 bases, and 10 bases separated the two germline ends. Germline CDR1 and CDR2: GTSNPN and SVGIG (reference sequence). The CDR3 has 13 residues. CDR3 in DNA: TGTGCCTGGAGGCATACAGGGGGAAACACCATATATTTT. It is translated as CAWRHTGGNTIYF.

This chain links TRBV5-1 with TRBJ2-3; 8 bases align to TRBD2. The J segment lost 4 bases and the V segment lost 4 bases, leaving 5 bases of the junction unmatched. Germline V lookup: CDR1 SGHRS, CDR2 YFSETQ. The CDR3 covers 14 residues. The CDR3 protein is CASSPQRGPDTQYF. In DNA, the CDR3 is TGCGCCAGCAGCCCCCAGCGGGGGCCAGATACGCAGTATTTT.

This clone was observed once. The rearrangement joins TRBV2 to TRBJ1-4; 7 nucleotides agree with TRBD1. The CDR3 runs 14 residues. The germline CDR1 and CDR2 sequences are SNHLY and FYNNEI. With 6 bases clipped from V and 8 bases from J, the junction kept 9 bases outside the gene matches. CDR3 DNA sequence: TGTGCCAGCAGAAGAACAGGGGTGAGGGAAAAACTGTTTTTT. It yields the protein CASRRTGVREKLFF. Full variable domain (outside the CDR3, taken from reference TRBV2 and TRBJ1-4): EPEVTQTPSHQVTQMGQEVILRCVPISNHLYFYWYRQILGQKVEFLVSFYNNEISEKSEIFDDQFSVERPDGSNFTLKIRSTKLEDSAMYFCASRRTGVREKLFFGSGTQLSVL.

This chain links TRBV5-4 with TRBJ1-4; D gene ambiguous. This CDR3 has 14 amino acids. V lost 4 bases and J lost 0, with 7 bases in between. The germline CDR1 and CDR2 sequences are SGHNT and YYREEE (reference sequence). CDR3: CASSQITTNEKLFF. The CDR3 DNA reads as TGTGCCAGCAGCCAGATTACAACTAATGAAAAACTGTTTTTT.

The chain has TRBV4-3 and TRBJ2-1, with D tentatively TRBD1 or TRBD2 (6 bases each). V was cut by 1 base and J by 8 bases, with 18 bases left in between. This CDR3 region has 16 residues. Germline CDR1 LGHNA, CDR2 YSLEER. DNA of the CDR3: TGCGCCAGCAGCCAAGGGGCACGGGGGCATACCGATGAGCAGTTCTTC. This codes for CASSQGARGHTDEQFF.

To note about this clone: This CDR3 is also generated by other DNA sequences in the sample. V gene TRBV30 combines with J gene TRBJ1-5; 8 nucleotides line up with TRBD1. Germline V gives CDR1 GTSNPN, CDR2 SVGIG (reference sequence). The V segment lost 4 bases and the J segment 7 bases; nucleotides outside the gene matches: 6. The CDR3 loop spans 13 amino acids. CDR3 nucleotide sequence: TGTGCCTGGAACGGACAGGGCGGGCAGCCCCAGCATTTT. Translating it yields CAWNGQGGQPQHF. The full variable domain, in which reference TRBV30 and TRBJ1-5 provide the parts outside the CDR3, is SQTIHQWPATLVQPVGSPLSLECTVEGTSNPNLYWYRQAAGRGLQLLFYSVGIGQISSEVPQNLSASRPQDRQFILSSKKLLLSDSGFYLCAWNGQGGQPQHFGDGTRLSIL.

J is TRBJ2-7 and V is TRBV27, with 10 bases lining up with TRBD1. The CDR3 has 13 amino acids. Germline V gene sequence: CDR1 MNHEY, CDR2 SMNVEV (reference sequence). V lost 5 bases to trimming and J lost 6 bases; unmatched junction nucleotides: 4. The CDR3 DNA reads TGTGCCAGCAGTAAGGGACAGGGGTTCGAGCAGTACTTC. This translates into CASSKGQGFEQYF.

The gene calls are TRBV6-5 and TRBJ2-2; 10 bases are shared with TRBD1. CDR1 is MNHEY, CDR2 SVGAGI, per germline. The junction had 6 bases not matched to a gene; V was cut back by 7 bases and J by 7 bases. The CDR3 runs to 14 residues. CDR3 nucleotides: TGTGCCAGCACCCACCGGGACAGGGGCGGGGAGCTGTTTTTT. Translation gives CASTHRDRGGELFF.

Here the CDR3 reads CASRTSLANTGELFF. CDR3 nucleotide sequence: TGTGCCAGCAGGACTAGCCTAGCGAACACCGGGGAGCTGTTTTTT. J is TRBJ2-2 and V is TRBV7-2; 7 bases match TRBD2. The CDR3 has 15 residues. CDR1 is SGHTA and CDR2 is FQGNSA in the germline V gene. The V and J ends lost 6 bases and 0 bases, in that order; junction bases with no gene match: 4.

The chain recombines TRBV18 with TRBJ2-7, with D perhaps TRBD1 or TRBD2 (6 bases each). Germline V CDR1 and CDR2: KGHSH, LQKENI. The CDR3 runs to 15 residues. The V and J ends lost 3 bases and 4 bases respectively, with 16 bases between them. CDR3 coding DNA: TGTGCCAGCTCACCTGTGGAGGGGGATCGGTACGAGCAGTACTTC. It is translated as CASSPVEGDRYEQYF.

The V gene is TRBV6-6, the J gene TRBJ1-2; 9 nucleotides agree with TRBD1. The trim removed 6 bases at V and 14 bases at J, leaving 13 bases unmatched. The CDR3 extends over 13 amino acids. Germline V gene data show CDR1 as MNHNY and CDR2 as SVGAGI (reference sequence). This CDR3 reads CASSLHRTGACTF. The CDR3 DNA sequence: TGTGCCAGCAGCTTACATCGGACAGGGGCGTGTACCTTC.

This chain links TRBV2 with TRBJ2-7, with 9 bases identical to TRBD2. V was clipped by 7 bases and J by 0 bases; unmatched bases: 19. The germline CDR1 and CDR2 sequences are SNHLY and FYNNEI. This CDR3 has 19 residues. The CDR3 loop is CASTKRWGISSGVSYEQYF. CDR3 bases: TGTGCCAGCACCAAAAGGTGGGGGATCTCTAGCGGGGTCTCCTACGAGCAGTACTTC.